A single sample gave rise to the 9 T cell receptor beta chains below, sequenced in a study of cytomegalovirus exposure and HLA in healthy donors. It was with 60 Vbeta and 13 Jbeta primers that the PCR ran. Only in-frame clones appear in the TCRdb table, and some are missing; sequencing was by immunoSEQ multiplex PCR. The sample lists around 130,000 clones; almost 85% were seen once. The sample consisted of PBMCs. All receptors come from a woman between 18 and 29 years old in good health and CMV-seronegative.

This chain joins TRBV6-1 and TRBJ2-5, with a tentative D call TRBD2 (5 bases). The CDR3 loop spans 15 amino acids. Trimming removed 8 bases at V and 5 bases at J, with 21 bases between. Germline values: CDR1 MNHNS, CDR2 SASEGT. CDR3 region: CASGYPTADYETQYF. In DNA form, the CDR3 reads TGTGCCAGCGGGTATCCGACTGCCGACTATGAGACCCAGTACTTC.

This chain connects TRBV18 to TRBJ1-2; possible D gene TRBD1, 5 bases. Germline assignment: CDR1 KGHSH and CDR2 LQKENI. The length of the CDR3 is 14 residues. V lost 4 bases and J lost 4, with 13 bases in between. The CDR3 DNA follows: TGTGCCAGCTCACAAGACAGAGATTCCTATGGCTACACCTTC. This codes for CASSQDRDSYGYTF. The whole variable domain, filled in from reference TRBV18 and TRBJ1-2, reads NAGVMQNPRHLVRRRGQEARLRCSPMKGHSHVYWYRQLPEEGLKFMVYLQKENIIDESGMPKERFSAEFPKEGPSILRIQQVVRGDSAAYFCASSQDRDSYGYTFGSGTRLTVV.

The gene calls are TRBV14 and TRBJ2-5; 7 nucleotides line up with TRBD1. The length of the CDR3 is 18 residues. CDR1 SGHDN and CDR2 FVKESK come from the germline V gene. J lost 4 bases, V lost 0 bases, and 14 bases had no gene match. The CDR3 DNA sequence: TGTGCCAGCAGCCAAGATTTGATAGGGGGCCCCAGGCGAGAGACCCAGTACTTC. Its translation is CASSQDLIGGPRRETQYF.

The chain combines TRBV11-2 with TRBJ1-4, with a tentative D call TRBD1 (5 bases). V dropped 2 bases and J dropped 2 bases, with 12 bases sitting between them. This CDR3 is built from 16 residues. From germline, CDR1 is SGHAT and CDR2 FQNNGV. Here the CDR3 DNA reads TGTGCCAGCAGCTTATTGGGTGGGGGGACTAATGAAAAACTGTTTTTT. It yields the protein CASSLLGGGTNEKLFF.

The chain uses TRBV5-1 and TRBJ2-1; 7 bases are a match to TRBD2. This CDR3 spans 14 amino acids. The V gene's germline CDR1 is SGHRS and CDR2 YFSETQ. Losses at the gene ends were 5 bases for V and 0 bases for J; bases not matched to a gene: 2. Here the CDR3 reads CASRAGDSYNEQFF. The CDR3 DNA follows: TGCGCCAGCAGGGCGGGGGACTCCTACAATGAGCAGTTCTTC. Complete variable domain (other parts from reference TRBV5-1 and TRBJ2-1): KAGVTQTPRYLIKTRGQQVTLSCSPISGHRSVSWYQQTPGQGLQFLFEYFSETQRNKGNFPGRFSGRQFSNSRSEMNVSTLELGDSALYLCASRAGDSYNEQFFGPGTRLTVL.

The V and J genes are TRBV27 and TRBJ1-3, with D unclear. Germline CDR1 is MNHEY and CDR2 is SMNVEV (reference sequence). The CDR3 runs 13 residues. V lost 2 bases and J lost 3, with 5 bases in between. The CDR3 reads CASSLRLGNTIYF. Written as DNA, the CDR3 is TGTGCCAGCAGTTTAAGACTTGGAAACACCATATATTTT.

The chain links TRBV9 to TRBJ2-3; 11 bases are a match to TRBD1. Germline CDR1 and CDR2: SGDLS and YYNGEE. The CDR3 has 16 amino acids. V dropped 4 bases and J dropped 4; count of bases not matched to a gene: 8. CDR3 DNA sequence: TGTGCCAGCAGCTTTCAGGACAGGGGGCGGTCAGATACGCAGTATTTT. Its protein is CASSFQDRGRSDTQYF.

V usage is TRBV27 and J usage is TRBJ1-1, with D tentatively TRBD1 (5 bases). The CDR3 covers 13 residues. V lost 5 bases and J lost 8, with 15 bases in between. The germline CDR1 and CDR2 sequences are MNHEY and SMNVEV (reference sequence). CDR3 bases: TGTGCCAGCAGTCCCCCGGGGGGGGGAGAAGCTTTCTTT. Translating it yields CASSPPGGGEAFF.

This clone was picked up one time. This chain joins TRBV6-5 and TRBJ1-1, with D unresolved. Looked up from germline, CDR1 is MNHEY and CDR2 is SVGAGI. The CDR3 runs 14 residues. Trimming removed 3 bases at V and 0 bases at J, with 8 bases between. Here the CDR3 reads CASSYGNMNTEAFF. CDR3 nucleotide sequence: TGTGCCAGCAGTTATGGCAACATGAACACTGAAGCTTTCTTT.